One and the same sample provided the 25 T cell receptor beta chains below, sequenced in a study of T cell repertoires in cytomegalovirus infection. MiXCR, run by TCRdb on the reads, gives a single entry per CDR3 protein. The table records about 190,000 distinct CDR3 sequences, roughly 9.8% of them present only once. Sequenced input: PBMCs. The receptors were gathered from a human donor in good health (CMV status not recorded). Some clones in this sample may be carry-over from other donors' samples.

CDR3 in DNA: TGTGCCAGTAGTCTTTGGGATGATGCGTTCTTT. It encodes CASSLWDDAFF. The chain employs TRBV19 and TRBJ1-1, with unresolved D. Trimming cost V 5 bases and J 14 bases, with 15 bases left between them. In germline, CDR1 is LNHDA, CDR2 SQIVND (reference sequence). The CDR3 is 11 amino acids.

This clonotype was picked up many times. The genes are TRBV7-8 and TRBJ1-5; TRBD1 agrees at 7 bases. Germline assignment: CDR1 SGHVS and CDR2 FQNEAQ. Unmatched junction bases numbered 11, after V lost 8 bases and J lost 1 base. CDR3 size: 16 residues. This chain's CDR3 is CASGRDRYGSNQPQHF. For the CDR3, the DNA is TGTGCCAGCGGCCGGGACAGATATGGAAGCAATCAGCCCCAGCATTTT.

This clonotype was seen ten or more times. The chain uses TRBV6-1 and TRBJ1-5; D uncertain. Germline V gene lookup returns CDR1 MNHNS and CDR2 SASEGT. V shed 2 bases and J shed 4 bases, with 12 bases lying between them. This CDR3 region has 15 residues. CDR3 protein: CASSEWVARNQPQHF. As DNA, the CDR3 is TGTGCCAGCAGTGAATGGGTTGCTCGGAATCAGCCCCAGCATTTT.

The rearrangement links TRBV29-1 to TRBJ1-3, with D unresolved. V was cut by 4 bases and J by 3 bases, with 7 bases left in between. The CDR3 consists of 12 residues. CDR1 is SQVTM and CDR2 is ANQGSEA in the germline V gene. The CDR3 is CSVASGGNTIYF. CDR3 nucleotides: TGCAGCGTTGCATCCGGTGGAAACACCATATATTTT.

Ten or more counts support this clonotype. This rearrangement joins TRBV11-2 to TRBJ1-2; D gene ambiguous. The CDR3 runs 13 residues. The V gene's germline CDR1 is SGHAT and CDR2 FQNNGV. Trimming removed 1 base from V and 4 bases from J, with 7 bases in between. CDR3 bases: TGTGCCAGCAGCTTAGGGGAAGTCTATGGCTACACCTTC. Encoded protein: CASSLGEVYGYTF.

This clonotype was observed many times. The rearrangement uses TRBV7-8 and TRBJ2-1; TRBD1 or TRBD2 may be the D gene (5 bases each). Between the trimmed V and J ends, which lost 1 base and 1 base, there was a span of 14 bases. Per the germline V gene, CDR1 is SGHVS and CDR2 is FQNEAQ. This CDR3 contains 17 residues. CDR3: CASSLVGVARSYNEQFF. CDR3 sequence (DNA): TGTGCCAGCAGCTTAGTGGGGGTGGCCAGGTCCTACAATGAGCAGTTCTTC.

At least ten counts were recorded for this clonotype. The J gene is TRBJ2-2, the V gene TRBV5-4; D possibly corresponds to TRBD2 (5 bases). CDR1 and CDR2 (germline): SGHNT, YYREEE (reference sequence). This CDR3 is 17 amino acids long. V gave up 0 bases and J gave up 1 base, with 13 bases separating them. CDR3 in DNA: TGTGCCAGCAGCTTGGCGGGGTCAGAGCGGAACACCGGGGAGCTGTTTTTT. It codes for CASSLAGSERNTGELFF.

This clonotype was detected only a few times. As DNA, the CDR3 is TGTGCCAGCAGTTTATGGGGGACAGGGGTCTCCTATAATTCACCCCTCCACTTT. It is translated as CASSLWGTGVSYNSPLHF. The chain carries TRBV28 and TRBJ1-6; 10 nucleotides line up with TRBD1. The J segment lost 0 bases and the V segment lost 0 bases, leaving 2 bases of the junction unmatched. The CDR3 loop spans 18 amino acids. In germline, CDR1 is MDHEN, CDR2 SYDVKM.

This clonotype was counted only a few times. The rearrangement uses TRBV12-3 or TRBV12-4 and TRBJ2-1; 8 nucleotides align to TRBD2. CDR3 length: 15 residues. V trimming: 6 bases; J trimming: 2 bases; junction bases outside the gene matches: 6. This chain's CDR3 is CASSPAGDTYNEQFF. CDR3 nucleotides: TGTGCCAGCAGCCCAGCGGGGGACACCTACAATGAGCAGTTCTTC.

This chain connects TRBV12-3 or TRBV12-4 to TRBJ1-2; 7 bases agree with TRBD1. The V segment lost 1 base and the J segment 8 bases; nucleotides outside the gene matches: 4. The CDR3 runs 13 residues. CDR3 sequence: CASSLGGQDGYTF. DNA for the CDR3: TGTGCCAGCAGTTTAGGAGGACAGGACGGCTACACCTTC.

The rearrangement uses TRBV28 and TRBJ2-7, with TRBD1 matching 9 bases. The CDR3 runs 15 residues. Germline loops: CDR1 MDHEN, CDR2 SYDVKM. V lost 2 bases to trimming and J lost 6 bases; unmatched junction nucleotides: 8. DNA of the CDR3: TGTGCCAGCAGTTTAGTAAGGGGACAGGGAATCGAGCAGTACTTC. This codes for CASSLVRGQGIEQYF.

This clonotype appeared many times. V gene TRBV7-4 combines with J gene TRBJ2-1; perhaps TRBD1 as D (5 bases). V shed 8 bases and J shed 0 bases, with 11 bases lying between them. Germline V gives CDR1 SGHVT, CDR2 SQSDAQ. The CDR3 length is 14 residues. CDR3 loop: CASVLQASYNEQFF. CDR3 DNA: TGTGCCAGCGTCCTACAGGCCTCCTACAATGAGCAGTTCTTC.

This chain joins TRBV20-1 and TRBJ2-2; D gene unclear. The CDR3 consists of 13 residues. The V gene's germline CDR1 is DFQATT and CDR2 SNEGSKA (reference sequence). V dropped 5 bases and J dropped 2 bases, with 9 bases sitting between them. CDR3 bases: TGCAGTGCTTATCAAGATAACACCGGGGAGCTGTTTTTT. Residues: CSAYQDNTGELFF.

The chain couples TRBV7-9 to TRBJ1-5; D not certain. The V and J ends lost 1 base and 9 bases respectively, with 7 bases between them. CDR1 SEHNR and CDR2 FQNEAQ come from the germline V gene (reference sequence). This CDR3 is 12 amino acids long. The CDR3 DNA reads as TGTGCCAGCAGCTTAGGGTTATGGCCCCAGCATTTT. It translates to CASSLGLWPQHF.

This clonotype appeared many times. The chain recombines TRBV7-2 with TRBJ2-1; 8 bases agree with TRBD2. From germline, CDR1 is SGHTA and CDR2 FQGNSA. The CDR3 spans 14 residues. V was clipped by 1 base and J by 8 bases; unmatched bases: 4. The CDR3 nucleotides read TGTGCCAGCAGCTTAGACGGGACTAGGCATGAGCAGTTCTTC. Encoded protein: CASSLDGTRHEQFF.

This clonotype has just a few counts. The rearrangement links TRBV7-6 to TRBJ2-7, with TRBD1 matching over 9 bases. Unmatched junction bases numbered 8, after V lost 5 bases and J lost 3 bases. There are 15 residues in the CDR3. Germline assignment: CDR1 SGHVS and CDR2 FNYEAQ. CDR3 sequence (DNA): TGTGCCAGCAGCCCCCCAGGGACAGGGTTCTACGAGCAGTACTTC. Amino acid sequence: CASSPPGTGFYEQYF.

This clonotype came up a few times. The V and J genes are TRBV5-1 and TRBJ1-2, with a weak D call TRBD1 (6 bases). Germline assignment: CDR1 SGHRS and CDR2 YFSETQ. Between the trimmed V and J ends, which lost 4 bases and 7 bases, there was a span of 14 bases. This CDR3 has 13 amino acids. The CDR3 region is CASSATGYSGYTF. The CDR3 DNA follows: TGCGCCAGCAGCGCGACAGGTTATTCTGGCTACACCTTC.

The gene calls are TRBV28 and TRBJ2-1; D might be TRBD1 or TRBD2, each matching 5 bases. The germline CDR1 and CDR2 sequences are MDHEN and SYDVKM. The CDR3 has 13 residues. The germline V and J ends were trimmed by 6 bases and 8 bases, with 14 bases remaining between them. CDR3 in amino acids: CASRTGPADEQFF. CDR3 coding DNA: TGTGCCAGCAGGACGGGGCCGGCGGATGAGCAGTTCTTC.

In DNA form, the CDR3 reads TGTGCCAGCAGTTCAAATGGTTACGAGCAGTACTTC. It specifies CASSSNGYEQYF. The chain couples TRBV6-5 to TRBJ2-7, with no clear D. Germline CDR1 reads MNHEY; CDR2 reads SVGAGI. Trimming pared 4 bases from V and 4 bases from J, leaving 8 bases between. This CDR3 is built from 12 residues.

This clonotype was seen at least ten times. This sequence joins TRBV7-2 and TRBJ2-1, with 8 bases lining up with TRBD2. Germline trimming cut 0 bases from V and 6 bases from J; bases unmatched to any gene: 1. The CDR3 runs to 14 residues. Germline CDR1 and CDR2: SGHTA and FQGNSA. The CDR3 DNA reads as TGTGCCAGCAGCTTAGCAGCGGGGGCCAATGAGCAGTTCTTC. Translated: CASSLAAGANEQFF.

This clonotype occurred many times. This sequence joins TRBV15 and TRBJ1-5; no clear D. The ends were cut back, 1 base at V and 1 base at J, with 2 bases in the middle. The germline CDR1 and CDR2 sequences are LNHNV and YYDKDF (reference sequence). This CDR3 region has 13 residues. CDR3 amino acids: CATSRVSNQPQHF. CDR3 in DNA: TGTGCCACCAGCAGAGTCAGCAATCAGCCCCAGCATTTT. Full variable domain (missing parts from reference TRBV15 and TRBJ1-5): DAMVIQNPRYQVTQFGKPVTLSCSQTLNHNVMYWYQQKSSQAPKLLFHYYDKDFNNEADTPDNFQSRRPNTSFCFLDIRSPGLGDTAMYLCATSRVSNQPQHFGDGTRLSIL.

This clonotype was detected only a few times. The CDR3 DNA follows: TGTGCCAGCAAACTGGGACAGGGCGGTAACTATGGCTACACCTTC. Its translation is CASKLGQGGNYGYTF. This rearrangement joins TRBV2 to TRBJ1-2; 9 bases are shared with TRBD1. J gave up 1 base and V 7 bases, and 7 bases lay outside the gene matches. This CDR3 is built from 15 residues. The germline CDR1 and CDR2 sequences are SNHLY and FYNNEI.

The table lists this clonotype with many counts. This chain connects TRBV6-6 to TRBJ2-3; D is ambiguous. Per the germline V gene, CDR1 is MNHNY and CDR2 is SVGAGI (reference sequence). Trimming stripped 0 bases from V and 7 bases from J, with 8 bases between. The CDR3 totals 13 residues. The CDR3 loop reads CASSYSIVNTQYF. The DNA of the CDR3 is TGTGCCAGCAGTTACTCGATTGTTAATACGCAGTATTTT.

The V and J genes are TRBV3-1 and TRBJ2-1, with TRBD2 matching over 10 bases. Germline CDR1 LGHDT, CDR2 YNNKEL (reference sequence). Trimming cost V 0 bases and J 7 bases; bases outside gene matches: 6. The CDR3 has 16 amino acids. The CDR3 is CASSQDQREGRNEQFF. The CDR3 DNA reads TGTGCCAGCAGCCAAGATCAGCGGGAGGGCCGAAATGAGCAGTTCTTC.

The chain employs TRBV4-3 and TRBJ2-4; possibly TRBD2 for D (6 bases). Trimming pared 1 base from V and 9 bases from J, leaving 16 bases between. Germline CDR1 reads LGHNA; CDR2 reads YSLEER. This CDR3 is 15 amino acids long. The chain's CDR3 is CASSQAAGLGGIQYF. DNA of the CDR3: TGCGCCAGCAGCCAAGCGGCGGGACTCGGGGGCATTCAGTACTTC.